These 3 T cell receptor beta chains were sequenced from one sample in a study of spatial heterogeneity in lung cancer. As to time point: sample taken at primary tumor resection. Study-wide results and limits: Tumoral mutation counts were tracked by counts of expanded intratumoral alpha and beta TCRs.

TCRdb ran MiXCR on the 5' RACE reads and lists one entry per CDR3 protein. The data show some 7,000 distinct CDR3 sequences, more than 13% seen once. Which antigens these TCRs recognize remains unknown. The sample here was lung tumor tissue, taken at surgery. All receptors derive from a male donor with early-stage non-small cell lung cancer.

This clonotype was seen a handful of times. This chain uses TRBV5-1 with TRBJ1-6; 10 nucleotides match TRBD1. The V segment lost 5 bases and the J segment 10 bases; nucleotides outside the gene matches: 6. CDR1 SGHRS and CDR2 YFSETQ come from the germline V gene. CDR3 size: 14 residues. The chain's CDR3 is CASRVTGGGSPLHF. The DNA of the CDR3 is TGCGCCAGCAGAGTGACAGGGGGCGGGTCACCCCTCCACTTT.

This clonotype appeared many times. The V call is TRBV7-9, the J call TRBJ1-1; unclear D gene. V was cut by 5 bases and J by 3 bases, with 10 bases left in between. Germline-derived CDR1 and CDR2 are SEHNR and FQNEAQ (reference sequence). The CDR3 contains 13 residues. CDR3 DNA: TGTGCCAGCAGCATCGACACTTACACTGAAGCTTTCTTT. This encodes CASSIDTYTEAFF.

This clonotype has only a few counts. The chain combines TRBV12-3 or TRBV12-4 with TRBJ2-3; D is undetermined. This CDR3 contains 12 residues. V lost 6 bases and J 0 bases, leaving 4 bases between the germline ends. CDR3 in amino acids: CASSYSTDTQYF. CDR3 nucleotide sequence: TGTGCCAGCAGCTATAGCACAGATACGCAGTATTTT.